This passage covers 18 T cell receptor beta chains from one sample sequenced in a study of blood T cell repertoires in COVID-19. Produced via immunoSEQ multiplex PCR; TCRdb's table is partial and in-frame only. The sample shows some 74,000 clones, approximately 93% of them seen only once. Source material: peripheral blood. All receptors come from a middle-aged man with COVID-19, enrolled during active disease.

This chain uses TRBV5-1 with TRBJ2-5; D might be TRBD2 (5 bases). The CDR3 consists of 13 residues. V was trimmed by 4 bases and J by 2 bases, leaving 9 bases between them. Germline V lookup: CDR1 SGHRS, CDR2 YFSETQ. CDR3 nucleotides: TGCGCCAGCAGCCCACGGGGTCAAGAGACCCAGTACTTC. Translated, it gives CASSPRGQETQYF.

The V and J genes are TRBV2 and TRBJ2-7; 8 bases fit TRBD2. Germline lookup yields CDR1 SNHLY and CDR2 FYNNEI. The junction had 10 bases not matched to a gene; V was cut back by 2 bases and J by 7 bases. The CDR3 loop spans 15 amino acids. The CDR3: CASSETGGRAGEQYF. The CDR3 bases are TGTGCCAGCAGTGAAACGGGAGGGAGGGCCGGTGAGCAGTACTTC.

The V gene is TRBV3-1 (or the pseudogene TRBV3-2), the J gene TRBJ2-1; tentatively, D is TRBD2 (6 bases). Trimming took 1 base from V and 6 from J, leaving 10 bases between them. Germline V gene sequence: CDR1 LGHDT, CDR2 YNNKEL (reference sequence). The CDR3 loop spans 14 amino acids. The CDR3 reads CASSQGLVTNEQFF. The CDR3 coding sequence is TGTGCCAGCAGCCAAGGACTAGTAACCAATGAGCAGTTCTTC.

This chain connects TRBV3-1 (or the pseudogene TRBV3-2) to TRBJ1-2, with D uncertain. The germline CDR1 and CDR2 sequences are LGHDT and YNNKEL (reference sequence). The CDR3 totals 16 residues. With 1 base removed from V and 0 bases from J, the gap between germline ends came to 12 bases. CDR3 loop: CASSQGLQYTNYGYTF. CDR3 coding DNA: TGTGCCAGCAGCCAAGGGTTGCAGTACACTAACTATGGCTACACCTTC.

The J gene is TRBJ2-7, the V gene TRBV11-2; TRBD1 aligns across 9 bases. CDR1 and CDR2 (germline): SGHAT, FQNNGV. The CDR3 is 14 residues long. Unmatched junction bases numbered 8, after V lost 5 bases and J lost 6 bases. The chain's CDR3 is CASSTQTGGVEQYF. The CDR3 bases are TGTGCCAGCAGCACCCAAACAGGGGGCGTCGAGCAGTACTTC.

The chain couples TRBV9 to TRBJ2-2, with TRBD2 identical over 9 bases. CDR3 size: 15 residues. Trimming cost V 3 bases and J 6 bases; bases outside gene matches: 6. Germline loops: CDR1 SGDLS, CDR2 YYNGEE. In DNA form, the CDR3 reads TGTGCCAGCAGCGGGGGACTAGCAGGAGCCGGGGAGCTGTTTTTT. It is translated as CASSGGLAGAGELFF.

The rearrangement joins TRBV5-1 to TRBJ1-1, with D maybe TRBD1 (5 bases). CDR1 is SGHRS, CDR2 YFSETQ, per germline. The CDR3 extends over 14 amino acids. The ends were cut back, 0 bases at V and 4 bases at J, with 10 bases in the middle. CDR3 loop: CASSLEGAGTEAFF. CDR3 coding DNA: TGCGCCAGCAGCTTGGAAGGGGCAGGCACTGAAGCTTTCTTT.

In nucleotides, the CDR3 is TGTGCCAGCAGCCAAACCACGCCTAGCGGGAGGGAAGGCGAGCAGTTCTTC. This sequence encodes CASSQTTPSGREGEQFF. This sequence joins TRBV4-2 and TRBJ2-1, with TRBD2 matching over 12 bases. This CDR3 comprises 17 residues. Per the germline V gene, CDR1 is LGHNA and CDR2 is YNFKEQ. With V trimmed by 2 bases and J by 10 bases, 12 bases remained unmatched.

This clone occurred a few times. The rearrangement links TRBV4-1 to TRBJ1-1, with D hard to call. This CDR3 contains 13 residues. V gave up 4 bases and J gave up 3 bases, with 9 bases separating them. CDR1 is MGHRA and CDR2 is YSYEKL in the germline V gene. The CDR3 DNA reads TGCGCCAGCAGCCTTAGAAAGTACACTGAAGCTTTCTTT. Translating gives CASSLRKYTEAFF.

V gene TRBV7-6 combines with J gene TRBJ2-1; a weak D match, TRBD2 (6 bases). Germline assignment: CDR1 SGHVS and CDR2 FNYEAQ. The CDR3 sequence is 16 residues long. The ends were cut back, 2 bases at V and 5 bases at J, with 16 bases in the middle. The CDR3 loop reads CASSLSLGLLNNEQFF. DNA of the CDR3: TGTGCCAGCAGCTTATCCCTGGGACTTCTGAACAATGAGCAGTTCTTC.

The chain links TRBV5-5 to TRBJ2-7, with 10 bases lining up with TRBD1. In germline, CDR1 is SGHKS, CDR2 YYEKEE (reference sequence). The CDR3 spans 15 residues. With 1 base clipped from V and 2 bases from J, the junction kept 3 bases outside the gene matches. CDR3 protein: CASSLSGTGAYEQYV. CDR3 bases: TGTGCCAGCAGCTTGAGTGGGACAGGGGCCTACGAGCAGTACGTC.

The CDR3 DNA reads as TGTGCCAGCAGCCGGACAGTCTATGGCTACACCTTC. This sequence encodes CASSRTVYGYTF. The chain joins TRBV2 to TRBJ1-2; tentative D call: TRBD1 (6 bases). Looked up from germline, CDR1 is SNHLY and CDR2 is FYNNEI. This CDR3 is 12 amino acids long. V was shortened by 6 bases and J by 4 bases, with 9 bases between the two germline ends.

The chain has TRBV9 and TRBJ1-2; 8 bases are a match to TRBD1. The CDR3 contains 15 residues. Unmatched junction bases numbered 7, after V lost 0 bases and J lost 6 bases. The germline V gene encodes CDR1 SGDLS and CDR2 YYNGEE. CDR3 bases: TGTGCCAGCAGCGTAGACGGTGGACAGGGTGATGGCTACACCTTC. This sequence encodes CASSVDGGQGDGYTF.

The CDR3 nucleotides are TGTGCCTGGAGTGTATCCCGGGTCCAAGAGACCCAGTACTTC. Its protein is CAWSVSRVQETQYF. This chain links TRBV30 with TRBJ2-5; D is unclear. CDR1 and CDR2 (germline): GTSNPN, SVGIG (reference sequence). This CDR3 spans 14 amino acids. V lost 0 bases, J lost 1 base, and 9 bases lay in between.

This sequence joins TRBV7-8 and TRBJ2-1; a weak D match, TRBD1 (5 bases). The V end lost 0 bases, the J end lost 12 bases, and 15 bases lay between the germline ends. In germline, CDR1 is SGHVS, CDR2 FQNEAQ. The CDR3 has 14 amino acids. The CDR3 is CASSLATGPSGQFF. As DNA, the CDR3 is TGTGCCAGCAGCTTAGCAACAGGCCCTTCTGGGCAGTTCTTC.

The chain combines TRBV7-9 with TRBJ1-2; no firm D call. The germline CDR1 and CDR2 sequences are SEHNR and FQNEAQ (reference sequence). The CDR3 has 12 amino acids. Trimming shortened V by 5 bases and J by 3 bases, and 7 bases separated the two germline ends. CDR3 sequence reads: CASSQSDYGYTF. For the CDR3, the DNA is TGTGCCAGCAGCCAGTCAGACTATGGCTACACCTTC. The entire variable domain, with the rest obtained from reference TRBV7-9 and TRBJ1-2, is as follows: DTGVSQNPRHKITKRGQNVTFRCDPISEHNRLYWYRQTLGQGPEFLTYFQNEAQLEKSRLLSDRFSAERPKGSFSTLEIQRTEQGDSAMYLCASSQSDYGYTFGSGTRLTVV.

The chain couples TRBV6-5 to TRBJ2-4, with 13 nucleotides matching TRBD2. Trimming cost V 6 bases and J 6 bases; bases outside gene matches: 5. This CDR3 is 15 amino acids long. From germline, CDR1 is MNHEY and CDR2 SVGAGI. CDR3 nucleotide sequence: TGTGCCAGCAGAGGGACTAGCGGGAATTCAAACATTCAGTACTTC. It is translated as CASRGTSGNSNIQYF.

This chain connects TRBV4-1 to TRBJ2-7; TRBD2 agrees at 9 bases. This CDR3 is 16 amino acids long. The junction had 14 bases not matched to a gene; V was cut back by 4 bases and J by 7 bases. The germline gives CDR1 MGHRA, CDR2 YSYEKL. The CDR3 DNA sequence: TGCGCCAGCAGCCGAGAGGTAGCGCTAGCGGGACGGGAGCAGTACTTC. This codes for CASSREVALAGREQYF.